The rows below give T cell receptor beta chains drawn from one sample of a study of OX40 agonist ivuxolimab in advanced cancers. Clones were sequenced by immunoSEQ multiplex PCR, and TCRdb holds only the in-frame ones, with some missing. This table has fewer than 75,000 clones, just over 90% appearing once. The source material was CD4+ or CD8+ T cells sorted from blood, sampled in a trial of the OX40 agonist ivuxolimab. The receptors were sampled from an adult with an advanced solid tumor such as melanoma, head and neck, liver or kidney cancer. Each CDR3 is given with its conserved first and last residue. D genes are given only for firm matches. The size field is filled for only some rows; it gives once, few, many or a size class.

NA	NA	TRBV5-8	TRBJ2-2	CASSRGLVTGELFF	TGTGCCAGCAGCAGGGGCCTGGTAACCGGGGAGCTGTTTTTT
NA	once	TRBV10-3	TRBJ2-7	CAISPRGSDHEQYF	TGTGCCATCAGCCCCCGGGGTAGCGACCACGAGCAGTACTTC
TRBD1	NA	TRBV5-6	TRBJ2-1	CAGSLARDRGSHEQFF	TGTGCCGGCAGCTTGGCCAGGGACAGGGGGAGTCATGAGCAGTTCTTC
NA	NA	TRBV10-1	TRBJ1-3	CASSESGVGNTIYF	TGCGCCAGCAGTGAGTCGGGGGTTGGAAACACCATATATTTT
NA	NA	TRBV28	TRBJ1-1	CASSFTLGADKNTEAFF	TGTGCCAGCAGTTTTACGCTTGGGGCTGATAAGAACACTGAAGCTTTCTTT
TRBD1	NA	TRBV18	TRBJ2-3	CASSPRQGFTDTQYF	TGTGCCAGCTCACCTCGACAGGGCTTCACAGATACGCAGTATTTT
NA	NA	TRBV28	TRBJ1-1	CASRSRAGRANTEAFF	TGTGCCAGCAGATCCCGGGCGGGGCGGGCGAACACTGAAGCTTTCTTT
NA	NA	TRBV29-1	TRBJ1-5	CSVIWRGGINQPQHF	TGCAGCGTTATATGGAGGGGAGGGATAAATCAGCCCCAGCATTTT
NA	once	TRBV6-5	TRBJ1-5	CASSYGGGTNQPQHF	TGTGCCAGCAGTTACGGGGGGGGGACCAATCAGCCCCAGCATTTT
NA	NA	TRBV5-8	TRBJ2-3	CASSLEWGAGTDTQYF	TGTGCCAGCAGCTTGGAATGGGGGGCAGGGACAGATACGCAGTATTTT
NA	NA	TRBV28	TRBJ1-2	CASSLPVRRYGYTF	TGTGCCAGCAGTTTACCTGTCCGACGATATGGCTACACCTTC
NA	NA	TRBV6-6	TRBJ1-1	CASSSLAGTDTEAFF	TGTGCCAGCAGTTCCCTCGCGGGTACTGACACTGAAGCTTTCTTT
TRBD1	NA	TRBV18	TRBJ1-1	CASLQDRVNTEAFF	TGTGCCAGCTTACAAGACAGGGTCAACACTGAAGCTTTCTTT
NA	NA	TRBV28	TRBJ1-2	CASSPYRDNYGYTF	TGTGCCAGCAGTCCATACAGGGATAACTATGGCTACACCTTC
TRBD2	NA	TRBV14	TRBJ2-5	CASSRAGEETQYF	TGTGCCAGCAGCCGAGCGGGGGAAGAGACCCAGTACTTC
NA	NA	TRBV6-5	TRBJ1-2	CASSYAVETSPYGYTF	TGTGCCAGCAGTTACGCTGTCGAGACCTCTCCTTATGGCTACACCTTC
NA	NA	TRBV7-9	TRBJ1-4	CASRFGSDNEKLFF	TGTGCCAGCAGGTTCGGGAGCGATAATGAAAAACTGTTTTTT
NA	NA	TRBV7-2	TRBJ2-1	CASRLSGRDEQFF	TGTGCCAGCAGGCTAAGTGGCCGGGATGAGCAGTTCTTC
NA	NA	TRBV19	TRBJ2-7	CASSNPGRGAYEQYF	TGTGCCAGTAGTAACCCGGGCCGTGGGGCCTACGAGCAGTACTTC
NA	NA	TRBV6-5	TRBJ2-6	CASSWASLSGANVLTF	TGTGCCAGCAGTTGGGCATCCCTCTCTGGGGCCAACGTCCTGACTTTC
TRBD1	NA	TRBV19	TRBJ2-4	CASRPWTGGWAKNIQYF	TGTGCCAGTAGGCCATGGACAGGGGGGTGGGCCAAAAACATTCAGTACTTC
NA	NA	TRBV5-6	TRBJ2-5	CASSSLPTPWETQYF	TGTGCCAGCAGTTCCCTGCCGACTCCGTGGGAGACCCAGTACTTC
NA	NA	TRBV28	TRBJ2-7	CASSLALTWGIYEQYF	TGTGCCAGCAGTTTAGCCCTGACGTGGGGAATCTACGAGCAGTACTTC
NA	NA	TRBV7-8	TRBJ1-6	CASSLERGRGDSPLHF	TGTGCCAGCAGCTTAGAGAGGGGCAGGGGAGATTCACCCCTCCACTTT
NA	NA	TRBV7-9	TRBJ1-1	CASSFQDMNTEAFF	TGTGCCAGCAGCTTTCAGGACATGAACACTGAAGCTTTCTTT
NA	once	TRBV28	TRBJ1-1	CASSPPGAYTEAFF	TGTGCCAGCAGCCCGCCAGGGGCTTACACTGAAGCTTTCTTT
NA	NA	TRBV7-9	TRBJ2-7	CASSFGGLRYEQYF	TGTGCCAGCAGCTTTGGGGGCCTCAGATACGAGCAGTACTTC